This TCR beta chain was captured by sequencing in a study of blood T cell repertoires in COVID-19 (dated by TCRdb to the early 2020s). In terms of the full investigation: Collaborator samples came from the United States, Italy and Spain and covered acute and convalescent phases of COVID-19. The material from the prospective study consisted of cDNA or gDNA derived from T cells, B-cell-depleted T cells, or PBMCs. The repertoires were released in a freely available public database meant as a resource for research on the immune response to SARS-CoV-2. Where available, HLA class I and class II types were taken from metadata supplied by the sample provider and were not determined by assay-based typing. A de-identified subject ID, COVID-19 status, age in years and sex were almost always included in the sample metadata. Samples came from the ongoing ImmuneRACE study (first 160 participants) plus 1,254 subjects from 6 global collaborators. Deeply sampled blood TCRbeta repertoires from subjects exposed to, actively infected with, or recovered from COVID-19 were included in the dataset. Study-wide findings and limitations: The quantity of clinical and demographic metadata differed by source and by participant and was supplied without curation.

Remarks on this clone: This receptor's antigen is unknown. Base-call qualities are not available, and no considerably larger clone is one nucleotide away.

Clipping removes 2 bases from V and 5 bases from J, with 3 as the unmatched junction base count. The CDR3 numbers 14 residues from cysteine through phenylalanine. Of all the DNA, just the CDR3 is kept, 42 bases in frame from base 1. CDR1 and CDR2, looked up from the germline V gene, are KGHSH and LQKENI. Whole blood was collected in K2EDTA tubes by collaborating institutions according to the institutions' own protocols. For TCRbeta analysis, collaborators shipped samples in one of three forms: frozen whole blood, isolated PBMCs, or DNA extracted from either of those sample types. The immunoSEQ Assay, a bias-controlled multiplex PCR, was used to amplify TCRbeta CDR3 regions from genomic DNA. The authors processed their data as follows. Within the assay, amplification of reference gene primers was used to estimate how many nucleated cells each sample contained. To quantify the absolute abundance of each unique TCRbeta CDR3 rearrangement, sequence reads were collapsed and filtered. For each sample, productive Simpson clonality was calculated as the square root of Simpson's diversity index across productive rearrangements. This immuneACCESS table, as held by TCRdb, lists in-frame sequences with V and J called but not all clones. Of the missing ones, under half trace to an unresolved V gene in checked studies; the others have no known cause. That table supplies the V and J calls and clone size; D and trimming were determined from the DNA. For this sample there are 150,000 to 200,000 clones; approximately 85% appear just once. The ten largest make up 9.5% to 12% of the sample.

The material sequenced was peripheral blood. The sequence was obtained from a human donor with active or convalescent COVID-19. The donor label of this sample is uncertain. Recombination linked TRBV18 to TRBJ1-1; 9 central bases correspond to TRBD1. The sequenced DNA is TGTGCCAGCTCACCAGGGACAGGGCGAACTGAAGCTTTCTTT. Its amino acids are CASSPGTGRTEAFF.